The sequence of this T cell receptor beta chain was determined in a study of blood T cell repertoires in COVID-19. Per germline, CDR1 MNHEY and CDR2 SMNVEV (reference sequence). CDR3 length: 18 residues. Trimming pared 6 bases from V and 1 base from J, leaving 21 bases between. Profiled with immunoSEQ multiplex PCR; TCRdb holds only in-frame clones, not every one. This sample has roughly 500,000 clones, with more than 75% found just once. The sample was PBMCs or T cells enriched from blood (not recorded which). The sequence came from a woman in her 40s who had recovered from COVID-19. The chain recombines TRBV27 with TRBJ2-2, with D perhaps matching TRBD2 (5 bases). The CDR3 sequence is CASSPPRAAEENTGELFF. As DNA, the CDR3 is TGTGCCAGCAGCCCTCCCCGGGCTGCGGAGGAGAACACCGGGGAGCTGTTTTTT.